These 5 T cell receptor beta chains originate from one sample sequenced in a study of chemoradiotherapy in HPV16-positive cancers. Only in-frame clones appear in the TCRdb table, and some are missing; sequencing was by immunoSEQ multiplex PCR. The table records 3,200 or so clones, about 89% of them present only once. Sequences were derived from tumor tissue, sampled from a patient who underwent chemoradiotherapy. These receptors originate from a human donor with HPV-associated anogenital cancer.

The chain employs TRBV5-1 and TRBJ1-1; D ambiguous. The ends were cut back, 4 bases at V and 4 bases at J, with 17 bases in the middle. The CDR3 is 15 residues long. Germline loops: CDR1 SGHRS, CDR2 YFSETQ. CDR3 coding DNA: TGCGCCAGCAGCCCAAGGGCGGAGGCGGGCACTGAAGCTTTCTTT. Translated: CASSPRAEAGTEAFF. Full variable domain (remainder filled in from reference TRBV5-1 and TRBJ1-1): KAGVTQTPRYLIKTRGQQVTLSCSPISGHRSVSWYQQTPGQGLQFLFEYFSETQRNKGNFPGRFSGRQFSNSRSEMNVSTLELGDSALYLCASSPRAEAGTEAFFGQGTRLTVV.

Note on this clone: This same CDR3 is encoded by further DNA sequences in the sample. The rearrangement uses TRBV2 and TRBJ1-4; TRBD1 might be the D (6 bases). CDR1 is SNHLY, CDR2 FYNNEI, per germline. This CDR3 region has 15 residues. Deletions cut 4 bases from V and 8 bases from J, with 17 bases between. In DNA, the CDR3 is TGTGCCAGCAGTGCCGGGGGGGCGGCGGGGGAAAAACTGTTTTTT. It specifies CASSAGGAAGEKLFF.

The chain carries TRBV28 and TRBJ1-2; the D is unclear. Trimming shortened V by 7 bases and J by 3 bases, and 15 bases separated the two germline ends. From germline, CDR1 is MDHEN and CDR2 SYDVKM. The CDR3 contains 14 residues. The CDR3 DNA follows: TGTGCCAGCACCCAATCGACACGATACTATGGCTACACCTTC. This translates into CASTQSTRYYGYTF.

This clone was counted only a few times. The rearrangement uses TRBV6-5 and TRBJ2-7, with D perhaps assigned TRBD1 or TRBD2 (5 bases each). V was pared by 6 bases and J by 2 bases, with 11 bases between. The V gene's germline CDR1 is MNHEY and CDR2 SVGAGI. The CDR3 covers 13 residues. In nucleotides, the CDR3 is TGTGCCAGCAGCGTGGGACGCACCTACGAGCAGTACTTC. Amino acids: CASSVGRTYEQYF.

V usage is TRBV19 and J usage is TRBJ1-4; maybe TRBD1 (6 bases). This CDR3 comprises 16 residues. Germline loops: CDR1 LNHDA, CDR2 SQIVND (reference sequence). V dropped 3 bases and J dropped 7 bases, with 18 bases sitting between them. The DNA of the CDR3 is TGTGCCAGTAGTATGCAGCCAGGGGTAGGAAGTGAAAAACTGTTTTTT. This gives the protein CASSMQPGVGSEKLFF.